One sample yielded the 32 T cell receptor beta chains listed below, sequenced in a study of cytomegalovirus exposure and HLA in healthy donors. PCR involved 60 Vbeta and 13 Jbeta primers. The repertoire was sequenced with immunoSEQ multiplex PCR; TCRdb's copy has only in-frame clones and lacks some. Among under 150,000 clones listed, roughly 70% were seen once. The sequenced sample consisted of PBMCs. These TCRs come from a woman aged 40 to 50 in good health and CMV-seropositive.

The gene calls are TRBV14 and TRBJ2-7; tentatively, D is TRBD1 (6 bases). Germline V gene sequence: CDR1 SGHDN, CDR2 FVKESK. V was shortened by 1 base and J by 6 bases, with 19 bases between the two germline ends. CDR3 length: 16 amino acids. CDR3 region: CASSQARTVYVSEQYF. The CDR3 nucleotides are TGTGCCAGCAGCCAAGCACGGACAGTTTACGTTAGCGAGCAGTACTTC.

In this sample, this clone turned up once. The chain has TRBV21-1 and TRBJ1-5; the table calls TRBD1, which could not be checked here. TRBV21-1 is marked as a pseudogene. This CDR3 comprises 15 residues. The CDR3 here is CASSKTGYSNQPQHF. The CDR3 DNA is TGTGCCAGCAGCAAGACAGGGTATAGCAATCAGCCCCAGCATTTT.

The genes are TRBV4-1 and TRBJ2-5; 12 positions match TRBD1. V was pared by 3 bases and J by 5 bases, with 7 bases of the junction left unmatched. The CDR3 sequence is 16 residues long. The V gene's germline CDR1 is MGHRA and CDR2 YSYEKL. The CDR3, as DNA: TGCGCCAGCAGCCAGGCCGGGACAGGGGGCCGGGAGACCCAGTACTTC. Translation: CASSQAGTGGRETQYF.

The chain carries TRBV18 and TRBJ1-2, with TRBD1 identical over 7 bases. The CDR3 contains 14 residues. Germline loops: CDR1 KGHSH, CDR2 LQKENI. With V trimmed by 2 bases and J by 4 bases, 4 bases remained unmatched. The CDR3 DNA sequence: TGTGCCAGCTCACCAGGGACAGACTTCTATGGCTACACCTTC. It translates to CASSPGTDFYGYTF.

The chain carries TRBV7-2 and TRBJ2-1, with 11 positions matching TRBD2. The CDR3 has 16 residues. Per germline, CDR1 SGHTA and CDR2 FQGNSA. V was clipped by 2 bases and J by 9 bases; unmatched bases: 9. The CDR3 coding sequence is TGTGCCAGCAGCTTACAACTAGCGGGAGTTGGTGGTGAGCAGTTCTTC. Translated: CASSLQLAGVGGEQFF.

The table lists this clone with a count of one. The J gene is TRBJ2-1, the V gene TRBV5-4; TRBD2 agrees at 10 bases. J was trimmed by 4 bases and V by 5 bases; bases with no gene match: 6. Germline V gives CDR1 SGHNT, CDR2 YYREEE (reference sequence). The CDR3 extends over 15 amino acids. CDR3 DNA sequence: TGTGCCAGCAGTTCGAGCGGGAGGGGGTACAATGAGCAGTTCTTC. It codes for CASSSSGRGYNEQFF.

The gene calls are TRBV7-2 and TRBJ2-3; tentatively, D is TRBD1 (6 bases). The CDR3 is 15 amino acids. Germline V lookup: CDR1 SGHTA, CDR2 FQGNSA. The V end was cut by 4 bases, the J end by 0 bases, with 11 bases between. For the CDR3, the DNA is TGTGCCAGCAGCTCAGGGGTTTCAAGCACAGATACGCAGTATTTT. Translating gives CASSSGVSSTDTQYF.

The J gene is TRBJ2-7, the V gene TRBV5-1, with 10 nucleotides matching TRBD2. This CDR3 contains 16 residues. Germline-derived CDR1 and CDR2 are SGHRS and YFSETQ. Losses at the gene ends were 3 bases for V and 4 bases for J; bases not matched to a gene: 10. For the CDR3, the DNA is TGCGCCAGCAGCTCGGGGGGGGCTAGCGGGAGTTACGAGCAGTACTTC. Its protein product is CASSSGGASGSYEQYF.

The chain uses TRBV28 and TRBJ2-5; 10 bases match TRBD2. With V trimmed by 5 bases and J by 4 bases, 10 bases remained unmatched. The germline CDR1 and CDR2 sequences are MDHEN and SYDVKM. The CDR3 extends over 16 amino acids. The CDR3 is CASSPHPGLALETQYF. CDR3 in DNA: TGTGCCAGCAGTCCTCATCCGGGACTAGCGTTAGAGACCCAGTACTTC.

CDR3: CASGEQTGDNEKLFF. The CDR3 DNA reads as TGCGCCAGCGGTGAGCAAACAGGGGATAATGAAAAACTGTTTTTT. The rearrangement uses TRBV5-1 and TRBJ1-4, with 7 positions matching TRBD1. CDR3 length: 15 amino acids. Germline V gives CDR1 SGHRS, CDR2 YFSETQ. V lost 7 bases, J lost 4 bases, and 10 bases stayed unmatched.

This chain joins TRBV7-6 and TRBJ2-2; perhaps TRBD1 as D (7 bases). Trimming removed 1 base at V and 5 bases at J, with 11 bases between. Germline CDR1 is SGHVS and CDR2 is FNYEAQ. The CDR3 length is 15 residues. The CDR3 region has the DNA TGTGCCAGCAGCTTAGACCAGGGGGGAACCGGGGAGCTGTTTTTT. Encoded protein: CASSLDQGGTGELFF.

CDR3 sequence reads: CASRLTGQETQYF. The DNA of the CDR3 is TGTGCCAGCAGACTTACGGGACAGGAAACGCAGTATTTT. This chain joins TRBV13 and TRBJ2-3, with TRBD1 identical over 8 bases. The V and J ends lost 6 bases and 9 bases, in that order; junction bases with no gene match: 8. This CDR3 spans 13 amino acids. CDR1 is PRHDT, CDR2 FYEKMQ, per germline (reference sequence).

This clone was seen more than once but under ten times. The chain has TRBV5-6 and TRBJ2-7; 10 positions agree with TRBD1. The length of the CDR3 is 14 residues. Looked up from germline, CDR1 is SGHDT and CDR2 is YYEEEE. The V segment lost 3 bases and the J segment 1 base; nucleotides outside the gene matches: 1. The CDR3 bases are TGTGCCAGCAGCTGGGACAGGGGATCCTACGAGCAGTACTTC. It yields the protein CASSWDRGSYEQYF.

This chain uses TRBV7-9 with TRBJ1-1, with a tentative D call TRBD1 (5 bases). V shed 5 bases and J shed 10 bases, with 20 bases lying between them. Germline CDR1 and CDR2: SEHNR and FQNEAQ (reference sequence). The CDR3 totals 14 residues. CDR3 sequence (DNA): TGTGCCAGCAGCCAACGCGCAGGGTCTTCCTTAGCTTTCTTT. Its translation is CASSQRAGSSLAFF.

This clone showed up just a few times. V and J are TRBV6-6 and TRBJ1-1, with a weak D call TRBD1 (6 bases). Deletions cut 10 bases from V and 0 bases from J, with 12 bases between. The germline V gene has CDR1 MNHNY and CDR2 SVGAGI (reference sequence). The CDR3 totals 13 residues. The CDR3 nucleotides read TGTGCCACCCGACAGGATTTGAACACTGAAGCTTTCTTT. Translated: CATRQDLNTEAFF.

This clone was seen once. The chain uses TRBV4-1 and TRBJ1-6; D might be TRBD1 (6 bases). CDR1 is MGHRA and CDR2 is YSYEKL in the germline V gene. There are 15 residues in the CDR3. Trimming removed 4 bases from V and 9 bases from J, with 16 bases in between. DNA of the CDR3: TGCGCCAGCAGCCGACTAACAGGGAGTATTTCACCCCTCCACTTT. Its translation: CASSRLTGSISPLHF.

The chain uses TRBV5-1 and TRBJ1-3; weak D call: TRBD1 (6 bases). V was trimmed by 1 base and J by 0 bases, leaving 17 bases between them. From germline, CDR1 is SGHRS and CDR2 YFSETQ. The CDR3 sequence is 18 residues long. In DNA form, the CDR3 reads TGCGCCAGCAGCTTGCAGGGGTCCACCCGCCCCTCTGGAAACACCATATATTTT. Translation: CASSLQGSTRPSGNTIYF. Supplemented by reference TRBV5-1 and TRBJ1-3, the full variable domain reads KAGVTQTPRYLIKTRGQQVTLSCSPISGHRSVSWYQQTPGQGLQFLFEYFSETQRNKGNFPGRFSGRQFSNSRSEMNVSTLELGDSALYLCASSLQGSTRPSGNTIYFGEGSWLTVV.

This sequence joins TRBV13 and TRBJ2-1; 11 nucleotides agree with TRBD2. The junction had 5 bases not matched to a gene; V was cut back by 2 bases and J by 2 bases. Per germline, CDR1 PRHDT and CDR2 FYEKMQ (reference sequence). The CDR3 consists of 17 residues. CDR3 DNA: TGTGCCAGCAGCTTACCCGGGACTAGCGGTACCTACAATGAGCAGTTCTTC. Protein sequence: CASSLPGTSGTYNEQFF. The full variable domain, its missing parts supplied by reference TRBV13 and TRBJ2-1, is AAGVIQSPRHLIKEKRETATLKCYPIPRHDTVYWYQQGPGQDPQFLISFYEKMQSDKGSIPDRFSAQQFSDYHSELNMSSLELGDSALYFCASSLPGTSGTYNEQFFGPGTRLTVL.

The rearrangement uses TRBV28 and TRBJ1-5; no clear D gene. This CDR3 contains 17 residues. V was cut by 2 bases and J by 3 bases, with 17 bases left in between. Looked up from germline, CDR1 is MDHEN and CDR2 is SYDVKM. The DNA of the CDR3 is TGTGCCAGCAGTTTACGGCTGGCGGGATTCCCCAATCAGCCCCAGCATTTT. The encoded protein is CASSLRLAGFPNQPQHF. Together with reference TRBV28 and TRBJ1-5, the CDR3 gives the full variable domain: DVKVTQSSRYLVKRTGEKVFLECVQDMDHENMFWYRQDPGLGLRLIYFSYDVKMKEKGDIPEGYSVSREKKERFSLILESASTNQTSMYLCASSLRLAGFPNQPQHFGDGTRLSIL.

This clone was seen a handful of times. The J gene is TRBJ1-4, the V gene TRBV6-1; 8 bases map to TRBD1. V was clipped by 1 base and J by 8 bases; unmatched bases: 12. The CDR3 has 17 amino acids. CDR1 MNHNS and CDR2 SASEGT come from the germline V gene. CDR3 sequence: CASSEDAGPGGREKLFF. The CDR3 coding sequence is TGTGCCAGCAGTGAAGACGCCGGCCCAGGGGGCAGGGAAAAACTGTTTTTT.

The chain has TRBV7-2 and TRBJ2-7; a weak D match, TRBD1 (5 bases). Looked up from germline, CDR1 is SGHTA and CDR2 is FQGNSA. This CDR3 is built from 15 residues. V dropped 0 bases and J dropped 2 bases, with 11 bases sitting between them. The CDR3 DNA sequence: TGTGCCAGCAGCTTAGCGGGGCAAGCCACCTACGAGCAGTACTTC. It yields the protein CASSLAGQATYEQYF.

In regard to this clone: One end of the junction does not line up with germline, which may come from a read error. The V and J genes are TRBV7-9 and TRBJ2-5; 9 nucleotides line up with TRBD1. CDR3 size: 16 residues. Germline-derived CDR1 and CDR2 are SEHNR and FQNEAQ (reference sequence). The CDR3 is CSSSHDNRGLGETQYF. In nucleotides, the CDR3 is TGTTCCAGCAGCCATGACAACAGGGGGCTGGGGGAGACCCAGTACTTC.

The chain is built from TRBV5-1 and TRBJ1-2; 7 bases are shared with TRBD1. Germline assignment: CDR1 SGHRS and CDR2 YFSETQ. The CDR3 totals 16 residues. The V and J ends lost 4 bases and 0 bases, in that order; junction bases with no gene match: 9. CDR3 sequence reads: CASSQGQVAANYGYTF. CDR3 sequence (DNA): TGCGCCAGCAGCCAAGGACAGGTAGCAGCTAACTATGGCTACACCTTC.

This chain connects TRBV28 to TRBJ1-3, with D possibly matching TRBD1 (5 bases). Germline V gene sequence: CDR1 MDHEN, CDR2 SYDVKM. Trimming removed 6 bases from V and 2 bases from J, with 14 bases in between. The CDR3 covers 15 residues. CDR3 protein: CASSAPGLTGNTIYF. CDR3 sequence (DNA): TGTGCCAGCAGCGCTCCGGGACTCACTGGAAACACCATATATTTT.

The chain couples TRBV27 to TRBJ1-6, with 7 bases fitting TRBD1. Germline-derived CDR1 and CDR2 are MNHEY and SMNVEV (reference sequence). V gave up 5 bases and J gave up 8 bases; unmatched junction bases: 15. This CDR3 is 17 amino acids long. CDR3 region: CASSRDPQGGWDSPLHF. CDR3 nucleotides: TGTGCCAGCAGTAGAGACCCCCAGGGGGGCTGGGATTCACCCCTCCACTTT.

There are a few counts of this clone. J is TRBJ2-1 and V is TRBV5-4; 8 bases map to TRBD2. The J segment lost 5 bases and the V segment lost 2 bases, leaving 6 bases of the junction unmatched. Per the germline V gene, CDR1 is SGHNT and CDR2 is YYREEE (reference sequence). The CDR3 runs 15 residues. CDR3 nucleotide sequence: TGTGCCAGCAGCTTTTTCAGCGGGAGTAACAATGAGCAGTTCTTC. Translating gives CASSFFSGSNNEQFF.

The DNA for the CDR3 is TGTGCCAGCAGATGGGCCAGGGGGACTGAAGCTTTCTTT. It is translated as CASRWARGTEAFF. This sequence joins TRBV6-5 and TRBJ1-1; TRBD1 aligns across 7 bases. Per germline, CDR1 MNHEY and CDR2 SVGAGI. V was pared by 6 bases and J by 5 bases, with 6 bases of the junction left unmatched. CDR3 length: 13 residues.

A few counts support this clone. CDR3 bases: TGTGCCAGTAGTATAGAGAAAAGGCCCAGGGAAAAACTGTTTTTT. Translated, it gives CASSIEKRPREKLFF. V gene TRBV19 combines with J gene TRBJ1-4, with D unresolved. Trimming shortened V by 0 bases and J by 8 bases, and 13 bases separated the two germline ends. Germline CDR1 is LNHDA and CDR2 is SQIVND (reference sequence). The CDR3 is 15 amino acids.

The chain carries TRBV15 and TRBJ1-1; 7 positions agree with TRBD1. From germline, CDR1 is LNHNV and CDR2 YYDKDF (reference sequence). CDR3 size: 17 residues. J lost 6 bases, V lost 1 base, and 14 bases had no gene match. Written as DNA, the CDR3 is TGTGCCACCAGCAGAGGATCTGGGACAGCGAAAACCCCTGAAGCTTTCTTT. Its protein is CATSRGSGTAKTPEAFF.

A few counts support this clone. The V call is TRBV27, the J call TRBJ2-1, with a tentative D call TRBD2 (6 bases). Per germline, CDR1 MNHEY and CDR2 SMNVEV (reference sequence). CDR3 length: 16 residues. The V end lost 7 bases, the J end lost 6 bases, and 22 bases lay between the germline ends. CDR3 nucleotide sequence: TGTGCCAGCACTCCGAGGAGGGCGAGGGAGGCCAATGAGCAGTTCTTC. It is translated as CASTPRRAREANEQFF.

V gene TRBV21-1 combines with J gene TRBJ2-7; the DNA was not compared with TRBD2, the D call given in the table. TRBV21-1 is tagged as a pseudogene. The CDR3 consists of 17 residues. CDR3 protein: CASSKRARWLAGGEQYF. CDR3 DNA sequence: TGTGCCAGCAGCAAAAGGGCTAGATGGTTAGCGGGTGGCGAGCAGTACTTC.

CDR3 DNA: TGTGCCAGCAGCTTACAGGGTTGGGAGCAGTACTTC. It is translated as CASSLQGWEQYF. This chain connects TRBV7-9 to TRBJ2-7; D may be TRBD1 (5 bases). V was trimmed by 2 bases and J by 7 bases, leaving 9 bases between them. The CDR3 is made up of 12 amino acids. CDR1 and CDR2 from the germline V gene are SEHNR and FQNEAQ (reference sequence).